One and the same sample provided the 9 T cell receptor beta chains below, sequenced in a study of blood T cell repertoires in COVID-19. Only in-frame clones appear in the TCRdb table, and some are missing; sequencing was by immunoSEQ multiplex PCR. This table has over 200,000 clones, more than 70% appearing once. Sequenced input: peripheral blood. The receptors derive from a man between 40 and 49 years old with active or convalescent COVID-19.

V usage is TRBV11-3 and J usage is TRBJ2-7; TRBD1 matches at 7 bases. The CDR3 totals 15 residues. V dropped 5 bases and J dropped 2; count of bases not matched to a gene: 9. Per germline, CDR1 SGHNT and CDR2 YENEEA. Here the CDR3 reads CASSPRQGEAYEQYF. The CDR3 coding sequence is TGTGCCAGCAGCCCGAGACAGGGAGAAGCCTACGAGCAGTACTTC.

The rearrangement links TRBV27 to TRBJ1-2, with 7 bases that match TRBD1. Unmatched junction bases numbered 6, after V lost 7 bases and J lost 7 bases. The CDR3 is made up of 12 amino acids. Germline CDR1 MNHEY, CDR2 SMNVEV (reference sequence). The DNA for the CDR3 is TGTGCCAGCACGAGTCACAGGGGTGGCTACACCTTC. It specifies CASTSHRGGYTF.

This chain joins TRBV3-1 (or the pseudogene TRBV3-2) and TRBJ2-2; possible D gene TRBD1, 6 bases. Trimming took off 4 bases at V and 2 bases at J, with 14 bases between the two ends. This CDR3 comprises 16 residues. CDR1 and CDR2 (germline): LGHDT, YNNKEL (reference sequence). CDR3 in amino acids: CASSRQDSPNTGELFF. Written as DNA, the CDR3 is TGTGCCAGCAGCCGACAGGACAGCCCTAACACCGGGGAGCTGTTTTTT.

Points on this clone: The same CDR3 arises from other DNA sequences in this sample as well. The chain joins TRBV7-2 to TRBJ2-1, with 9 nucleotides matching TRBD2. The CDR3 loop spans 16 amino acids. Germline CDR1 reads SGHTA; CDR2 reads FQGNSA. V shed 5 bases, J shed 5 bases, and the junction held 10 bases outside the gene matches. As DNA, the CDR3 is TGTGCCAGCAGCCCCCCCCGCGGGGGGGCTAACAATGAGCAGTTCTTC. This encodes CASSPPRGGANNEQFF.

The chain recombines TRBV6-6 with TRBJ1-4; TRBD1 matches at 8 bases. With V trimmed by 6 bases and J by 7 bases, 7 bases remained unmatched. This CDR3 is built from 14 residues. Germline V gives CDR1 MNHNY, CDR2 SVGAGI (reference sequence). The CDR3 sequence: CASSQGAPFEKLFF. The CDR3 DNA reads TGTGCCAGCAGCCAGGGGGCGCCTTTTGAAAAACTGTTTTTT.

The chain is built from TRBV7-9 and TRBJ2-2; no reliable D call. The V end was cut by 5 bases, the J end by 5 bases, with 3 bases between. From germline, CDR1 is SEHNR and CDR2 FQNEAQ (reference sequence). This CDR3 has 11 amino acids. The CDR3 spells CASSRTGELFF. Written as DNA, the CDR3 is TGTGCCAGCAGCCGTACCGGGGAGCTGTTTTTT.

This clone was recorded only once. The chain carries TRBV6-5 and TRBJ1-1, with no clear D. Germline loops: CDR1 MNHEY, CDR2 SVGAGI. This CDR3 region has 14 residues. Trimming took 0 bases from V and 5 from J, leaving 10 bases between them. The CDR3 protein is CASSYSPGGTEAFF. The CDR3 DNA is TGTGCCAGCAGTTACTCGCCGGGTGGGACTGAAGCTTTCTTT.

This clone was detected only once. CDR3 sequence reads: CASADRSSSYNSPLHF. The CDR3 DNA sequence: TGTGCCAGCGCGGACAGATCGAGCTCCTATAATTCACCCCTCCACTTT. This chain connects TRBV2 to TRBJ1-6; tentatively, D is TRBD1 (6 bases). V lost 8 bases, J lost 0 bases, and 14 bases lay in between. There are 16 residues in the CDR3. Germline CDR1 is SNHLY and CDR2 is FYNNEI.

This chain links TRBV6-5 with TRBJ1-2; maybe TRBD1 (6 bases). V lost 10 bases and J lost 8, with 20 bases in between. The germline gives CDR1 MNHEY, CDR2 SVGAGI. This CDR3 has 13 residues. The CDR3 DNA follows: TGTGCCAACCAACCCCGGACAGCAAAGGGCTACACCTTC. The encoded protein is CANQPRTAKGYTF.